The rows below give T cell receptor beta chains drawn from one sample of a study of blood T cell repertoires in COVID-19. Profiled with immunoSEQ multiplex PCR; TCRdb holds only in-frame clones, not every one. The table lists about 350,000 clones, roughly 89% of them singletons. Sequenced material: peripheral blood. Receptors originate from a woman aged 55-69 years with COVID-19, enrolled during active disease. CDR3s include the opening cysteine and the closing phenylalanine or tryptophan. The D gene is left open where the match is weak. Clone size is given for some rows only: seen once, a few or many times, or a class if the clone is expanded.

TRBV9,TRBJ2-2,few,NA,TGTGCCAGCAGCGTAAGGACTAACACCGGGGAGCTGTTTTTT,CASSVRTNTGELFF
TRBV19,TRBJ1-2,NA,TRBD1,TGTGCCAGTAGAGATAACTTGGGACAGCTTGCTAACTATGGCTACACCTTC,CASRDNLGQLANYGYTF
TRBV18,TRBJ1-1,NA,NA,TGTGCCAGCTCAGTACAGGAAACCGTGAACACTGAAGCTTTCTTT,CASSVQETVNTEAFF
TRBV5-1,TRBJ2-7,NA,TRBD1,TGCGCCAGCAGCTTGGATCCAGGGGGCTTTTACGAGCAGTACTTC,CASSLDPGGFYEQYF
TRBV5-5,TRBJ1-1,NA,NA,TGTGCCAGCAGCTTAGCCGGGACAACGAACACTGAAGCTTTCTTT,CASSLAGTTNTEAFF
TRBV3-1/TRBV3-2,TRBJ2-1,NA,NA,TGTGCCAGCAGCCAAATAGGAGGGGGGGCTCGTAATGAGCAGTTCTTC,CASSQIGGGARNEQFF
TRBV10-3,TRBJ1-1,NA,TRBD1,TGTGCCTCCTACAGGGGATCTGAAGCTTTCTTT,CASYRGSEAFF
TRBV21-1,TRBJ1-6,once,NA,TGTGCCAGCAGATACAGGGTTAATTCACCCCTCCACTTT,CASRYRVNSPLHF
TRBV6-5,TRBJ2-7,NA,NA,TGTGCCAGCAGTAGGGACATAGGCTCCTACGAGCAGTACTTC,CASSRDIGSYEQYF
TRBV9,TRBJ1-3,NA,NA,TGTGCCAGCAGCGTGGAGGTTGGCACCATATATTTT,CASSVEVGTIYF
TRBV29-1,TRBJ1-2,once,TRBD1,TGCAGCGTTGGAGAACAGGGGGCCGTCTACTATGGCTACACCTTC,CSVGEQGAVYYGYTF
TRBV5-1,TRBJ2-7,NA,TRBD1,TGCGCCAGCAGCTTTTCTCGGGACAGGGCGAACGAGCAGTACTTC,CASSFSRDRANEQYF
TRBV27,TRBJ1-2,NA,NA,TGTGCCAGCAGTACCTCGACAGGAAACTATGGCTACACCTTC,CASSTSTGNYGYTF
TRBV14,TRBJ2-3,NA,TRBD2,TGTGCCAGCAGCCAAGATCAGCGGGGGTATCGCAGGGATACGCAGTATTTT,CASSQDQRGYRRDTQYF
TRBV19,TRBJ1-2,NA,NA,TGTGCCAGTAGTACAGGGCTCCAAGGCTACACCTTC,CASSTGLQGYTF
TRBV28,TRBJ1-2,NA,NA,TGTGCCAGCAGTTCCCCTAGGGGCGGCTACACCTTC,CASSSPRGGYTF
TRBV5-6,TRBJ1-1,once,NA,TGTGCCAGCACCCGGGGATACCTGGGCACTGAAGCTTTCTTT,CASTRGYLGTEAFF
TRBV20-1,TRBJ1-2,NA,NA,TGCAGTGCTAGCCCAGGTTATGGCTACACCTTC,CSASPGYGYTF
TRBV5-8,TRBJ1-2,NA,NA,TGTGCCAGCAGCTTGGCCGCAGTTTCTCGTGGCTACACCTTC,CASSLAAVSRGYTF
TRBV5-1,TRBJ2-7,NA,TRBD1,TGCGCCAGCAGCTTGGAACCCAGGGGGCGCCCCTACGAGCAGTACTTC,CASSLEPRGRPYEQYF
TRBV4-1,TRBJ1-3,NA,NA,TGCGCCAGCAGCATTACACCGCACTCTGGAAACACCATATATTTT,CASSITPHSGNTIYF
TRBV5-1,TRBJ2-7,NA,NA,TGCGCCAGCAGCTACCAGAGCCGGGACGAGCAGTACTTC,CASSYQSRDEQYF
TRBV9,TRBJ1-1,NA,NA,TGTGCCAGCAGCGTACAGGAGGGCACTGAAGCTTTCTTT,CASSVQEGTEAFF
TRBV5-1,TRBJ1-2,NA,TRBD1,TGCGCCAGCAGACAGACAGGGGACTTTAATGGCTACACCTTC,CASRQTGDFNGYTF
TRBV27,TRBJ1-1,NA,NA,TGTGCCAGCCCTAAGGGGACTGAAGCTTTCTTT,CASPKGTEAFF
TRBV5-6,TRBJ1-4,NA,NA,TGTGCCAGCAGCTTGGGGGCCTTTGGTGAAAAACTGTTTTTT,CASSLGAFGEKLFF
TRBV5-1,TRBJ2-7,NA,TRBD1,TGCGCCAGCAGCACAGGACAGGGGAGGGTCGAGCAGTACTTC,CASSTGQGRVEQYF
TRBV3-1/TRBV3-2,TRBJ2-1,NA,NA,TGTGCCAGCAGCGGAGGTCCCGAGCAGTTCTTC,CASSGGPEQFF
TRBV9,TRBJ1-1,NA,NA,TGTGCCAGCAGCGCGGACTTACAGCGGAACACTGAAGCTTTCTTT,CASSADLQRNTEAFF
TRBV9,TRBJ2-3,NA,TRBD2,TGTGCCAGCAGCTCCCCCGCCCTAGCGGGGGGGCCTCCAGATACGCAGTATTTT,CASSSPALAGGPPDTQYF
TRBV18,TRBJ2-1,NA,NA,TGTGCCAGCTCACCACAGCGGGCGTACAATGAGCAGTTCTTC,CASSPQRAYNEQFF
TRBV9,TRBJ1-2,NA,TRBD1,TGTGCCAGCAGCGTAGGGGACAGGGGGGATTTTTATGGCTACACCTTC,CASSVGDRGDFYGYTF
TRBV30,TRBJ1-1,NA,NA,TGTGCCTGGAGATGGGGGCTGGGTACTGAAGCTTTCTTT,CAWRWGLGTEAFF
TRBV9,TRBJ2-3,NA,TRBD2,TGTGCCAGCAGCCTTAGCGGGGGCCGTCAAGGCACAGATACGCAGTATTTT,CASSLSGGRQGTDTQYF
TRBV28,TRBJ1-1,NA,NA,TGTGCCAGCAGTTTATTGCGGGGCCGGGCTTTCTTT,CASSLLRGRAFF
TRBV12-3/TRBV12-4,TRBJ1-1,NA,NA,TGTGCCAGCAGGAAGACTGATAACACTGAAGCTTTCTTT,CASRKTDNTEAFF
TRBV7-2,TRBJ1-2,NA,NA,TGTGCCAGCGGCCGGGATGGCTACACCTTC,CASGRDGYTF
TRBV7-9,TRBJ1-2,NA,TRBD1,TGTGCCAGCAGACGTTCAGTTGCTGGGGACAGGGATGGCTACACCTTC,CASRRSVAGDRDGYTF
TRBV18,TRBJ2-7,NA,NA,TGTGCCAGCTCACCACCGTCACAGGGTGCCTACGAGCAGTACTTC,CASSPPSQGAYEQYF
TRBV19,TRBJ2-3,NA,NA,TGTGCCAGTAGTAACAGGCAGAGCACAGATACGCAGTATTTT,CASSNRQSTDTQYF
TRBV19,TRBJ1-6,NA,NA,TGTGCCAGTAGTCTAAGGGCCCAGGGGCTGAATTCACCCCTCCACTTT,CASSLRAQGLNSPLHF
TRBV19,TRBJ1-5,NA,NA,TGTGCCAGTAGTATAGCCGGGGTGGGAGATCAGCCCCAGCATTTT,CASSIAGVGDQPQHF
TRBV6-1,TRBJ2-3,NA,TRBD2,TGTGCCAGCAGTGATTGGCGGGGGGAAACAGATACGCAGTATTTT,CASSDWRGETDTQYF
TRBV6-2/TRBV6-3,TRBJ1-5,few,NA,TGTGCCAGCAGTCCCACTAGTCAGCCCCAGCATTTT,CASSPTSQPQHF
TRBV5-4,TRBJ1-6,NA,TRBD1,TGTGCCAGCAGCTTAGGACAGGGGGGGTCACCCCTCCACTTT,CASSLGQGGSPLHF
TRBV5-1,TRBJ1-2,NA,TRBD1,TGCGCCAGCAGCTCCTCGGACAGGCTCCTCTATGGCTACACCTTC,CASSSSDRLLYGYTF
TRBV3-1/TRBV3-2,TRBJ2-1,NA,NA,TGTGCCAGCAGCCAAGATCGCCGGACAAACAATGAGCAGTTCTTC,CASSQDRRTNNEQFF
TRBV6-5,TRBJ1-6,once,NA,TGTGCCAGCAGTACACAACAGGTGGGGAATTCACCCCTCCACTTT,CASSTQQVGNSPLHF
TRBV5-1,TRBJ2-7,once,TRBD2,TGCGCCAGCAAGCCCTCCAGCGGGGGCTCCTACGAGCAGTACTTC,CASKPSSGGSYEQYF
TRBV24-1,TRBJ2-7,NA,NA,TGTGCCACCAGTGATGGCAGCTCCTACGAGCAGTACTTC,CATSDGSSYEQYF
TRBV7-3,TRBJ2-3,NA,TRBD2,TGTGCCAGCAGCCCTCAGTCAGCGGGGGGGCGAGATACGCAGTATTTT,CASSPQSAGGRDTQYF
TRBV10-3,TRBJ1-2,NA,NA,TGTGCCATCAGTACATCGGGACTCAACTATGGCTACACCTTC,CAISTSGLNYGYTF
TRBV27,TRBJ1-2,NA,NA,TGTGCCAGCATGTCGACAGATGGCTACACCTTC,CASMSTDGYTF
TRBV7-2,TRBJ2-1,NA,TRBD2,TGTGCCAGCAGCACCGGGGGGTATTTCATCTTC,CASSTGGYFIF